This T cell receptor (beta chain) was recovered during a study of patients and donors after allogeneic stem cell transplantation. CDR3 length equals 16 residues. Looked up from germline, CDR1 is GTSNPN and CDR2 is SVGIG (reference sequence). The V and J ends lost 2 bases and 0 bases respectively, with 14 bases between them. This clonotype occurred many times. TCRdb re-called the RT-PCR reads through MiXCR, storing one row per CDR3 protein. The sample holds approximately 88,000 distinct CDR3 sequences, 5% seen once. The specimen sequenced was blood, either unsorted or a sorted T cell fraction (not recorded which). The chain joins TRBV30 to TRBJ1-3, with TRBD1 as a possible D gene (5 bases). The clonotype was recovered from a human donor who was either an allogeneic HSCT recipient or a stem cell or donor lymphocyte infusion donor (not recorded which). It is not recorded whose cells these are; they may come from a transplant donor. The CDR3, as DNA: TGTGCCTGGAGTCTGCGGGGCGGCGGCTCTGGAAACACCATATATTTT. It encodes CAWSLRGGGSGNTIYF.